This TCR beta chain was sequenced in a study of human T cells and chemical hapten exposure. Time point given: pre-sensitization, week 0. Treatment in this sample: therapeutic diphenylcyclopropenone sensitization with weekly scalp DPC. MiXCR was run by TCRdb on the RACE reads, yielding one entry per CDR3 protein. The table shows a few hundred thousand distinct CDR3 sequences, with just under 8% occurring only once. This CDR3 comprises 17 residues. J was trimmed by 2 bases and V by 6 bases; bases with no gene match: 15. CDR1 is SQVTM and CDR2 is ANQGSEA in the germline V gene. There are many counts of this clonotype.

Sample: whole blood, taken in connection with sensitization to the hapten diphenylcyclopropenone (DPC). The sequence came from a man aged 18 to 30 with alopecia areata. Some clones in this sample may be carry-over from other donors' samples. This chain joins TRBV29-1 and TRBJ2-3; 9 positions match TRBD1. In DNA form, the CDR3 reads TGCAGCGTCGACGGATTATACGGGACAGGGCACACAGATACGCAGTATTTT. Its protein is CSVDGLYGTGHTDTQYF.